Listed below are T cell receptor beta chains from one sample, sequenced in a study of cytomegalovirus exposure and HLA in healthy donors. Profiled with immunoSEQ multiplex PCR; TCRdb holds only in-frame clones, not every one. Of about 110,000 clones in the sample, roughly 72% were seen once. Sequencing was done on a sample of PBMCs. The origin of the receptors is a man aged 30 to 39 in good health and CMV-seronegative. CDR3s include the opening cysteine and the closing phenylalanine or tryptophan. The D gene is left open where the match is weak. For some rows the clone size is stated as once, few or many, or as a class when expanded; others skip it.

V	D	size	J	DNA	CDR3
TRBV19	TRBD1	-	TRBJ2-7	TGTGCCAGTAGTATCGGGACAGGTCCCTACGAGCAGTACTTC	CASSIGTGPYEQYF
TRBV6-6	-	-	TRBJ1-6	TGTGCCAGCAGTCCCATCGTTCAGGGAAAGGGCTCACCCCTCCACTTT	CASSPIVQGKGSPLHF
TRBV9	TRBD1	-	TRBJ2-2	TGTGCCAGCAGCATAGCAGGGGGCATCGGGGAGCTGTTTTTT	CASSIAGGIGELFF
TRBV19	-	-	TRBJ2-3	TGTGCCAGTAGGCTCGTCAGGGATGGGGGGGATACGCAGTATTTT	CASRLVRDGGDTQYF
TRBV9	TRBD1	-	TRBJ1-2	TGTGCCAGCAGCGTAGGGACAGGGGGCTATGGCTACACCTTC	CASSVGTGGYGYTF
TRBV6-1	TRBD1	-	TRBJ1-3	TGTGCCAGCAGTGAAGCGTGGACAGGCTCTGGAAACACCATATATTTT	CASSEAWTGSGNTIYF
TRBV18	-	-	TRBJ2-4	TGTGCCAGCTCACCACCATTTCAGGGGGCCAAAAACATTCAGTACTTC	CASSPPFQGAKNIQYF
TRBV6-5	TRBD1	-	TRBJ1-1	TGTGCCAGCAGTAAGGACAGGGGGCACACTGAAGCTTTCTTT	CASSKDRGHTEAFF
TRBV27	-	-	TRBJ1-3	TGTGCCAGCAGTTTAGGGGGGACCTCTGGAAACACCATATATTTT	CASSLGGTSGNTIYF
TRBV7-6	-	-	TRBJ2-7	TGTGCCAGCACGGCGGGGCCAACCCCCTGGGAGCAGTACTTC	CASTAGPTPWEQYF
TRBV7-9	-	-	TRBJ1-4	TGTGCCAGCAGCTTAGAGAGCCCCAGGGTGCGTAATGAAAAACTGTTTTTT	CASSLESPRVRNEKLFF
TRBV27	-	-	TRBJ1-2	TGTGCCAGCAGTTCCTACAGGTCAGACTATGGCTACACCTTC	CASSSYRSDYGYTF
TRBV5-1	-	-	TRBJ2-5	TGCGCCAGCAGCTTGGCACAGAGTATAGGAGAGACCCAGTACTTC	CASSLAQSIGETQYF
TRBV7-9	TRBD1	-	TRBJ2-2	TGTGCCAGCAGCTATTCCGGGACAGCGAACACCGGGGAGCTGTTTTTT	CASSYSGTANTGELFF
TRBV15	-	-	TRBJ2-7	TGTGCCACCAGCAGAGAAAGCGGTGGCTGGGTCGAGCAGTACTTC	CATSRESGGWVEQYF
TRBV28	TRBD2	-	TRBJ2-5	TGTGCCAGCAGTACCCAGCGGGAGGGTAAAGAGACCCAGTACTTC	CASSTQREGKETQYF
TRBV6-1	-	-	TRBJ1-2	TGTGCCAGCAGTGAGCAGGGGTACGGCTACACCTTC	CASSEQGYGYTF
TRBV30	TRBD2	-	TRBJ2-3	TGTGCCTGTTCCTCCGGGACTAGCGGGAGTAGCACAGATACGCAGTATTTT	CACSSGTSGSSTDTQYF
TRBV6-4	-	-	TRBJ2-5	TGTGCCAGCAGCCCCATAGCTGGGGAGACCCAGTACTTC	CASSPIAGETQYF
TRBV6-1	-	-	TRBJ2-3	TGTGCCAGCAGTGAAAGGGGAAACACAGATACGCAGTATTTT	CASSERGNTDTQYF
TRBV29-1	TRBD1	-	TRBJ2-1	TGCAGCGTTGTCTCAGGGGGCCACGGTGAGCAGTTCTTC	CSVVSGGHGEQFF
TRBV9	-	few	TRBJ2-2	TGTGCCAGCAGCGTAGTATTAGCTGGCGGGGAGCTGTTTTTT	CASSVVLAGGELFF
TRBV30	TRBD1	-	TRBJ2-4	TGTGCCTGTAATTCCGGGACAGCCCAAAACATTCAGTACTTC	CACNSGTAQNIQYF
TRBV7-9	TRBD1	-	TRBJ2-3	TGTTCCAGCAGCTTAGGGACAGGGAAAAGCACAGATACGCAGTATTTT	CSSSLGTGKSTDTQYF
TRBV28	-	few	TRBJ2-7	TGTGCCAGCAGGGACACCACGAGCTCCTACGAGCAGTACTTC	CASRDTTSSYEQYF
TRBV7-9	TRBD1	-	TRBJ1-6	TGTGCCAGCAGCACCATAAACAGGGGGTATAATTCACCCCTCCACTTT	CASSTINRGYNSPLHF
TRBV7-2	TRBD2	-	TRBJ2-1	TGTGCCAGCAGCTTAGGGGGAGGGCCATCATTAAATGAGCAGTTCTTC	CASSLGGGPSLNEQFF
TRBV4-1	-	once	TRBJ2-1	TGCGCCAGCAGCCAGAGACAAGGCTCCTACAATGAGCAGTTCTTC	CASSQRQGSYNEQFF
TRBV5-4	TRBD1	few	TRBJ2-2	TGTGCCAGCAGCCATAGCTGGGACAGTGGCACCGGGGAGCTGTTTTTT	CASSHSWDSGTGELFF
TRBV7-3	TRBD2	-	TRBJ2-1	TGTGCCAGCAGCTTAGTTCCGGCTAGCGGGCGCTACAATGAGCAGTTCTTC	CASSLVPASGRYNEQFF
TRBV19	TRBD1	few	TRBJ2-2	TGTGCCAGTAGTTGGAAAGGGGGCGACACCGGGGAGCTGTTTTTT	CASSWKGGDTGELFF
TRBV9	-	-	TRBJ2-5	TGTGCCAGCAGCTCAGGGGCAGGTGGACAAGAGACCCAGTACTTC	CASSSGAGGQETQYF
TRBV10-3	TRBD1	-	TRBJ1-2	TGTGCCATCAGTCAGGGGGCGGATGACTATGGCTACACCTTC	CAISQGADDYGYTF
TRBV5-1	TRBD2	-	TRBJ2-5	TGCGCCAGCAGCTTGGACCCCCGGCTAGCGGGAAAGTCAGAGACCCAGTACTTC	CASSLDPRLAGKSETQYF
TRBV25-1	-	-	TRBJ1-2	TGTGCCAGCAGTCGACAGGAGAGATATGGCTACACCTTC	CASSRQERYGYTF
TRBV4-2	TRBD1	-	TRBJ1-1	TGTGCCAGCAGCCAAGAACTCACCGGGACAGGGCGGTCTGGGGCTTTCTTT	CASSQELTGTGRSGAFF
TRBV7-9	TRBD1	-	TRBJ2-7	TGTGCCAGCAGCACGGCCGGGACAGGGGTCTACGAGCAGTACTTC	CASSTAGTGVYEQYF
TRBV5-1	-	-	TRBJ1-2	TGCGCCAGCAGCACGCGGACGGGGGACTATGGCTACACCTTC	CASSTRTGDYGYTF
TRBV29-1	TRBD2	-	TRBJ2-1	TGCAGCGTTGGGACTAGCGGGAGGGAGAATGAGCAGTTCTTC	CSVGTSGRENEQFF
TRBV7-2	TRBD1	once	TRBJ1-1	TGTGCCAGCAGCACCTCCGGGACAGGGGTCATGAACACTGAAGCTTTCTTT	CASSTSGTGVMNTEAFF
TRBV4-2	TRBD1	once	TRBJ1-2	TGTGCCAGCAGCCAACCCTCAGGGGGTATGGGCTATGGCTACACCTTC	CASSQPSGGMGYGYTF
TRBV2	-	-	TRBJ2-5	TGTGCCAGCAGTGAAGCGACAGGTCAAGAGACCCAGTACTTC	CASSEATGQETQYF
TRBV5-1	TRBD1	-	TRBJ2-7	TGCGCCAGCAGCTTGGCCAGCAGGACAGGGACCTACGAGCAGTACTTC	CASSLASRTGTYEQYF
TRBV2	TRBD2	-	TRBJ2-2	TGTGCCAGCTTAGCGGGGACGAACACCGGGGAGCTGTTTTTT	CASLAGTNTGELFF
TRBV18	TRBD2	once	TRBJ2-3	TGTGCCAGCTCACAACTAGCGGGGGGGGCCCCCACAGATACGCAGTATTTT	CASSQLAGGAPTDTQYF
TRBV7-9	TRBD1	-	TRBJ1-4	TGTGCCAGCAGCATGGACAGGGGTGCTAATGAAAAACTGTTTTTT	CASSMDRGANEKLFF
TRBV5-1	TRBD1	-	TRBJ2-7	TGCGCCAGCAGCTGGCGGACAGGGGGATCGGAGGAGCAGTACTTC	CASSWRTGGSEEQYF
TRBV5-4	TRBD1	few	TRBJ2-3	TGTGCCAGCAGGTTCGGACAGGGTAGCACAGATACGCAGTATTTT	CASRFGQGSTDTQYF
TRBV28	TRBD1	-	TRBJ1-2	TGTGCCAGCAGTTCGACAGGGTTAGCTAACTATGGCTACACCTTC	CASSSTGLANYGYTF
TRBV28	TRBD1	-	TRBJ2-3	TGTGCCGGCAGTTCAGGGGGTAAGGATACGCAGTATTTT	CAGSSGGKDTQYF
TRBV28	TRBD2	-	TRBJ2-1	TGTGCCAGCAGTCTAGGGGCAGAAAGGCCCCTACTACTAGCGGGAGGGCAAAATGAGCAGTTCTTC	CASSLGAERPLLLAGGQNEQFF
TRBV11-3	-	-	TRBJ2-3	TGTGCCAGCAGCCTAGGACAGTACGACAACACAGATACGCAGTATTTT	CASSLGQYDNTDTQYF
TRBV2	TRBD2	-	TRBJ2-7	TGTGCCAGCAATTCCCCCGGGACTAGCGGGAGGTTAGACGAGCAGTACTTC	CASNSPGTSGRLDEQYF
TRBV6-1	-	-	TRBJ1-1	TGTGCCAGCAGTCCGAGACAGGATGGGGCTTTCTTT	CASSPRQDGAFF
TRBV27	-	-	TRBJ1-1	TGTGCCAGCAGTTTATCGGGCAGGAACACTGAAGCTTTCTTT	CASSLSGRNTEAFF